The clone carrying this T cell receptor (beta chain) was seen a handful of times. TCRdb re-analysed the RACE reads in MiXCR, keeping a single row per CDR3 protein. The sample shows roughly 100,000 distinct CDR3 sequences, about 12% of them seen only once. Time point noted: pre-sensitization, week 0. Specified treatment: therapeutic diphenylcyclopropenone sensitization with weekly scalp DPC. V shed 1 base and J shed 0 bases, with 13 bases lying between them. This CDR3 is built from 17 residues. Germline-derived CDR1 and CDR2 are SGHAT and FQNNGV. This sample was included in a study of human T cells and chemical hapten exposure. On the study more broadly: Alopecia areata, totalis or universalis was found in mostly female patients.

V gene TRBV11-2 combines with J gene TRBJ2-1; tentatively, D is TRBD2 (6 bases). The material was whole blood, obtained in connection with sensitization to the hapten diphenylcyclopropenone (DPC). This TCR derives from a woman between 50 and 59 years old with alopecia areata. Some clones in this sample may be carry-over from other donors' samples. CDR3 coding DNA: TGTGCCAGCAGCTTAGGATGGGGCGGGGTCTCCTACAATGAGCAGTTCTTC. This codes for CASSLGWGGVSYNEQFF.